This TCR beta chain was sequenced for a study of T-cell memory formation after mild COVID-19. On this clonotype: The target antigen is unknown.

Study findings and constraints: Some responding clones appeared in pre-infection memory, suggesting cross-reactive memory joined. Whether second-wave clones peaking at day 37 were SARS-CoV-2 specific went unconfirmed. CD8+ contracting clones occupied EMRA, while CD4+ ones occupied mainly CM and EM.

TCRdb reanalysed the 5' RACE reads using MiXCR and keeps one entry per CDR3 protein. This table has 470,000 or so distinct CDR3 sequences, around a sixth appearing once. The CDR3 totals 13 residues. Deletions cut 5 bases from V and 0 bases from J, with 7 bases between. Germline values: CDR1 SQVTM, CDR2 ANQGSEA. The receptor was derived from an adult woman who had mild COVID-19 (a few samples of this study predate the infection). Cell type and time point are not known. The sample comprised PBMCs or a T cell subset sorted from them (not recorded which). The rearrangement uses TRBV29-1 and TRBJ2-2; no definite D call. CDR3 amino acids: CSVLVANTGELFF. The CDR3 DNA reads as TGCAGCGTTCTAGTTGCGAACACCGGGGAGCTGTTTTTT.